This T cell receptor (beta chain) was profiled in a study of blood T cell repertoires in COVID-19. For the study at large: Among Cohort 3 donors, those recovered had two negative PCRs, clearance, or symptom resolution. The origin of the acute and convalescent COVID-19 samples was the United States, Italy and Spain. The analysed material was cDNA or gDNA that came from T cells, B-cell-depleted T cells, or PBMCs.

This CDR3 is 15 amino acids long. CDR1 MNHEY and CDR2 SVGEGT come from the germline V gene. Trimming took 6 bases from V and 7 from J; bases not matched to a gene: 9. Original processing methods: Estimates of nucleated cell counts were drawn from the amplification of reference gene primers. Some clones are missing from TCRdb's copy, which holds only in-frame ones; the method was immunoSEQ multiplex PCR. From that table come the V and J calls and clone size; the DNA was used to work out D and trimming. The sample records 200,000 or so clones, about nine tenths being singletons. Sequencing was performed on PBMCs or T cells enriched from blood (not recorded which). The source is a young man in a cohort exposed to, infected with or recovered from COVID-19 (not recorded which). The genes are TRBV6-2 or TRBV6-3 and TRBJ1-6; 7 positions agree with TRBD1. As DNA, the CDR3 is TGTGCCAGCAGCCCCAGGACAGGCCGGAATTCACCCCTCCACTTT. Translating it yields CASSPRTGRNSPLHF.